This is a list of T cell receptor beta chains from one sample in a study of CD8 T cells in Susac syndrome. TCRdb re-analysed the immunoSEQ multiplex PCR reads in MiXCR, keeping a single row per CDR3 protein. The sample lists under 95,000 distinct CDR3 sequences; just under 95% were seen once. Sequenced: CD4+ T cells from PBMCs. Receptors originate from a human donor with Susac syndrome. Both conserved end residues are part of each CDR3. Clone size is stated in some rows and not others, as once, few, many or a class when expanded.

V: TRBV7-2
size: NA
length: 17
CDR3: CASSPAFGGGRDNEQFF

V: TRBV20-1
size: NA
length: 14
CDR3: CSARGSYSNQPQHF

V: TRBV7-9
size: NA
length: 17
CDR3: CASSLDLAGGRNQPQHF

V: TRBV27
size: NA
length: 15
CDR3: CASSPIVDRAHEQYF

V: TRBV20-1
size: NA
length: 13
CDR3: CSARTGFNEKLFF

V: TRBV6-1
size: NA
length: 14
CDR3: CASSFRDANTEAFF

V: TRBV30
size: NA
length: 15
CDR3: CAWSTVRGRYSPLHF

V: TRBV5-6
size: NA
length: 13
CDR3: CASSSGITDTQYF

V: TRBV1
size: NA
length: 15
CDR3: CTSSHCPTVNYGYTF

V: TRBV3-1
size: NA
length: 13
CDR3: CASSQNRGQPQHF

V: TRBV11-2
size: NA
length: 13
CDR3: CASSLERAGELFF

V: TRBV6-7
size: once
length: 15
CDR3: CAIQTIPRGDTEAFF

V: TRBV6-5
size: NA
length: 14
CDR3: CASYPGPVADTQYF

V: TRBV5-1
size: NA
length: 15
CDR3: CASSDQRGWHNEQFF

V: TRBV9
size: NA
length: 13
CDR3: CASSASPGHEQYF

V: TRBV13
size: NA
length: 14
CDR3: CASSYGTGTYEQYF

V: TRBV10-3
size: once
length: 15
CDR3: CAISSTSGGWNEQFF

V: TRBV12-3/TRBV12-4
size: NA
length: 14
CDR3: CASSPTRSSGELFF